Presented here are 21 T cell receptor beta chains from one specimen sequenced in a study of response to subunit inactivated influenza vaccine. Via MiXCR, TCRdb re-called the RT-PCR reads, giving one row per CDR3 protein. The table has roughly 630,000 distinct CDR3 sequences, 14% seen once. The source material was PBMCs from blood, sampled around 14 days before vaccination. These receptors were collected from a man aged 45 to 65 who received an inactivated influenza vaccine.

The chain employs TRBV9 and TRBJ1-5; D gene uncertain. CDR3 size: 14 residues. With 0 bases removed from V and 5 bases from J, the gap between germline ends came to 9 bases. CDR1 SGDLS and CDR2 YYNGEE come from the germline V gene. The CDR3 DNA reads TGTGCCAGCAGCGTAGGGGGAGCCTATCAGCCCCAGCATTTT. This gives the protein CASSVGGAYQPQHF. The variable domain in full, completed from reference TRBV9 and TRBJ1-5, reads DSGVTQTPKHLITATGQRVTLRCSPRSGDLSVYWYQQSLDQGLQFLIQYYNGEERAKGNILERFSAQQFPDLHSELNLSSLELGDSALYFCASSVGGAYQPQHFGDGTRLSIL.

This clonotype was recorded at least ten times. This CDR3 reads CAISQDRGNTEAFF. The CDR3 DNA is TGTGCCATCAGTCAGGACAGGGGGAACACTGAAGCTTTCTTT. This chain uses TRBV10-3 with TRBJ1-1; TRBD1 aligns across 9 bases. The CDR3 covers 14 residues. Germline-derived CDR1 and CDR2 are ENHRY and SYGVKD. V shed 5 bases, J shed 1 base, and the junction held 2 bases outside the gene matches.

The chain joins TRBV9 to TRBJ2-1; D perhaps matches TRBD1 (5 bases). V was cut by 0 bases and J by 5 bases, with 6 bases left in between. This CDR3 region has 13 residues. CDR1 is SGDLS and CDR2 is YYNGEE in the germline V gene. This CDR3 reads CASSVEGDNEQFF. The CDR3 nucleotides read TGTGCCAGCAGCGTAGAAGGGGACAATGAGCAGTTCTTC.

V and J are TRBV20-1 and TRBJ2-7, with D maybe TRBD1 (5 bases). Germline V gene lookup returns CDR1 DFQATT and CDR2 SNEGSKA (reference sequence). This CDR3 is 14 amino acids long. Trimming removed 3 bases from V and 1 base from J, with 13 bases in between. The CDR3 protein is CSASLRAGSYEQYF. Here the CDR3 DNA reads TGCAGTGCTAGCCTTCGGGCAGGGTCCTACGAGCAGTACTTC.

This clonotype was detected a few times. For the CDR3, the DNA is TGTGCCAGCACCTCCTCGGACAGGTCGAATCAGCCCCAGCATTTT. It yields the protein CASTSSDRSNQPQHF. The chain joins TRBV21-1 to TRBJ1-5; the table calls TRBD1, which could not be checked here. TRBV21-1 is a recognized pseudogene. The CDR3 is 15 residues long.

This chain links TRBV5-1 with TRBJ2-7; 7 bases are shared with TRBD1. Germline V gene lookup returns CDR1 SGHRS and CDR2 YFSETQ. J gave up 4 bases and V 4 bases, and 11 bases lay outside the gene matches. CDR3 length: 15 amino acids. CDR3 sequence: CASSPLLARGYEQYF. The CDR3 bases are TGCGCCAGCAGCCCACTCCTAGCCAGGGGGTACGAGCAGTACTTC.

This clonotype has a handful of counts. The J gene is TRBJ2-7, the V gene TRBV13, with D tentatively TRBD2 (6 bases). There are 15 residues in the CDR3. In germline, CDR1 is PRHDT, CDR2 FYEKMQ (reference sequence). Trimming removed 2 bases from V and 4 bases from J, with 15 bases in between. The CDR3: CASSLFRGLAYEQYF. In DNA, the CDR3 is TGTGCCAGCAGCTTATTCCGGGGGTTGGCGTACGAGCAGTACTTC. Drawing the rest from reference TRBV13 and TRBJ2-7, the complete variable domain is AAGVIQSPRHLIKEKRETATLKCYPIPRHDTVYWYQQGPGQDPQFLISFYEKMQSDKGSIPDRFSAQQFSDYHSELNMSSLELGDSALYFCASSLFRGLAYEQYFGPGTRLTVT.

At least ten counts were recorded for this clonotype. This chain connects TRBV7-2 to TRBJ2-7; TRBD2 matches 12 bases. Germline trimming cut 1 base from V and 0 bases from J; bases unmatched to any gene: 4. The germline V gene has CDR1 SGHTA and CDR2 FQGNSA. The CDR3 has 17 amino acids. The CDR3 nucleotides read TGTGCCAGCAGCTTAGTAGAACTAGCGGGAGGCTCCTACGAGCAGTACTTC. Its translation: CASSLVELAGGSYEQYF.

This clonotype has just a few counts. The gene calls are TRBV19 and TRBJ1-6, with a tentative D call TRBD1 (5 bases). Trimming pared 5 bases from V and 7 bases from J, leaving 15 bases between. The CDR3 is 15 residues long. CDR1 is LNHDA, CDR2 SQIVND, per germline (reference sequence). The CDR3 sequence is CASSSAWRGNSPLHF. Written as DNA, the CDR3 is TGTGCCAGTAGTTCCGCTTGGCGGGGGAATTCACCCCTCCACTTT.

CDR3 bases: TGTGCCAGCAGTTTCAGCGGGGGGGCCTTCGGTGAGCAGTTCTTC. Translated, it gives CASSFSGGAFGEQFF. The J gene is TRBJ2-1, the V gene TRBV12-3 or TRBV12-4; the match to TRBD2 covers 10 bases. The J segment lost 9 bases and the V segment lost 3 bases, leaving 8 bases of the junction unmatched. The CDR3 covers 15 residues.

A few counts support this clonotype. The gene calls are TRBV12-3 or TRBV12-4 and TRBJ1-4; tentative D call: TRBD1 (5 bases). Trimming pared 4 bases from V and 8 bases from J, leaving 17 bases between. The CDR3 extends over 15 amino acids. CDR3 sequence reads: CASSSQTLRGEKLFF. CDR3 sequence (DNA): TGTGCCAGCAGTTCCCAAACTTTAAGGGGAGAAAAACTGTTTTTT.

J is TRBJ2-1 and V is TRBV9; D unclear. The CDR3 consists of 15 residues. V gave up 0 bases and J gave up 6 bases, with 13 bases separating them. The V gene's germline CDR1 is SGDLS and CDR2 YYNGEE. CDR3 nucleotides: TGTGCCAGCAGCGTAGGAAGTCTAGGAAGCAATGAGCAGTTCTTC. It specifies CASSVGSLGSNEQFF.

This clonotype was recorded at least ten times. V usage is TRBV6-2 or TRBV6-3 and J usage is TRBJ2-1, with D maybe TRBD2 (5 bases). Trimming shortened V by 7 bases and J by 7 bases, and 17 bases separated the two germline ends. Germline CDR1 and CDR2: MNHEY and SVGEGT. This CDR3 is built from 14 residues. The DNA for the CDR3 is TGTGCCAGCAAACTTATAGGACTCATTAATGAGCAGTTCTTC. Protein product: CASKLIGLINEQFF.

V gene TRBV6-2 or TRBV6-3 combines with J gene TRBJ2-6, with 12 bases fitting TRBD1. Germline V gene data show CDR1 as MNHEY and CDR2 as SVGEGT. J lost 4 bases, V lost 7 bases, and 8 bases had no gene match. This CDR3 spans 17 amino acids. CDR3 nucleotides: TGTGCCAGCACCCCTCGGGACAGGGGGCCAGGGGCCAACGTCCTGACTTTC. As protein: CASTPRDRGPGANVLTF.

Concerning this clonotype: At one end, the junction sequence differs from germline, possibly due to a read error. The gene calls are TRBV6-1 and TRBJ2-2; D perhaps matches TRBD2 (6 bases). The CDR3 contains 14 residues. The germline CDR1 and CDR2 sequences are MNHNS and SASEGT. The CDR3 region is CASTLGLLTGELSF. The DNA for the CDR3 is TGTGCCAGCACCTTGGGACTTCTTACCGGGGAGCTGTCTTTT.

V is TRBV6-2 or TRBV6-3 and J is TRBJ2-7; D gene ambiguous. This CDR3 is built from 14 residues. Germline V gives CDR1 MNHEY, CDR2 SVGEGT. Trimming pared 2 bases from V and 4 bases from J, leaving 12 bases between. This CDR3 reads CASSYSDTTYEQYF. CDR3 sequence (DNA): TGTGCCAGCAGTTACAGCGACACCACTTACGAGCAGTACTTC.

This clonotype was seen many times. The rearrangement joins TRBV12-3 or TRBV12-4 to TRBJ2-7; D is perhaps TRBD1 (6 bases). This CDR3 contains 14 residues. With 6 bases removed from V and 4 bases from J, the gap between germline ends came to 16 bases. This CDR3 is CASSPGTLEYEQYF. DNA of the CDR3: TGTGCCAGCAGCCCTGGGACACTAGAATACGAGCAGTACTTC.

This clonotype was seen repeatedly, ten times or more. The chain links TRBV20-1 to TRBJ2-7, with D perhaps assigned TRBD1 or TRBD2 (5 bases each). This CDR3 spans 13 amino acids. Trimming stripped 5 bases from V and 3 bases from J, with 14 bases between. Germline CDR1 and CDR2: DFQATT and SNEGSKA (reference sequence). The CDR3 coding sequence is TGCAGTGCTGGGGGTAGTCTTGACTACGAGCAGTACTTC. The encoded protein is CSAGGSLDYEQYF.

This clonotype was counted many times. The J gene is TRBJ2-1, the V gene TRBV4-2; 9 nucleotides align to TRBD2. This CDR3 has 15 amino acids. V shed 4 bases, J shed 7 bases, and the junction held 8 bases outside the gene matches. Germline-derived CDR1 and CDR2 are LGHNA and YNFKEQ. The CDR3 sequence is CASSPIAGGLNEQFF. The CDR3 DNA follows: TGTGCCAGCAGCCCCATCGCGGGGGGGCTGAATGAGCAGTTCTTC.

This clonotype was observed many times. The chain is built from TRBV12-3 or TRBV12-4 and TRBJ1-4, with 7 bases fitting TRBD1. The CDR3 loop spans 14 amino acids. Germline trimming cut 5 bases from V and 3 bases from J; bases unmatched to any gene: 3. CDR3 bases: TGTGCCAGCAGTCAGACAGGGCCTAATGAAAAACTGTTTTTT. Translating gives CASSQTGPNEKLFF.

This clonotype was counted between two and nine times. Here the CDR3 reads CASSFSRGQNTGELFF. As DNA, the CDR3 is TGCGCCAGCAGTTTTTCCAGGGGGCAGAACACCGGGGAGCTGTTTTTT. The chain employs TRBV10-1 and TRBJ2-2; 8 bases align to TRBD1. Losses at the gene ends were 5 bases for V and 1 base for J; bases not matched to a gene: 6. The CDR3 is 16 residues long. Germline V CDR1 and CDR2: WNHNN, SYGVQD (reference sequence).